Each of the 13 T cell receptor beta chains below was sequenced from the same sample in a study of cytomegalovirus exposure and HLA in healthy donors. The PCR was carried out with 60 Vbeta primers and 13 Jbeta primers. Here immunoSEQ multiplex PCR was the method, and the copy in TCRdb shows in-frame clones only, minus some. The data show about 150,000 clones, about three quarters seen once. Specimen: PBMCs. The source is a man between 18 and 29 years old in good health and CMV-seronegative.

The J gene is TRBJ1-2, the V gene TRBV7-2; 9 positions agree with TRBD1. The CDR3 length is 16 residues. CDR1 SGHTA and CDR2 FQGNSA come from the germline V gene. Germline trimming cut 1 base from V and 7 bases from J; bases unmatched to any gene: 10. CDR3 in amino acids: CASSLGLGQGILGYTF. CDR3 DNA: TGTGCCAGCAGCTTAGGGTTAGGACAGGGGATTCTTGGCTACACCTTC.

This clone has a single count. The rearrangement joins TRBV15 to TRBJ2-2, with TRBD2 as a possible D gene (5 bases). The CDR3 is 14 amino acids. The V and J ends lost 3 bases and 9 bases respectively, with 14 bases between them. Germline V gene lookup returns CDR1 LNHNV and CDR2 YYDKDF (reference sequence). The CDR3 DNA is TGTGCCACCAGCAGTGGGCGGGTGGATAGGGAGCTGTTTTTT. Translated, it gives CATSSGRVDRELFF.

The chain combines TRBV27 with TRBJ1-3; D is possibly TRBD1 (5 bases). Trimming cost V 6 bases and J 2 bases, with 11 bases left between them. Germline V CDR1 and CDR2: MNHEY, SMNVEV (reference sequence). The CDR3 length is 14 residues. CDR3 nucleotide sequence: TGTGCCAGCAGGCGGGGGGTCACTGGAAACACCATATATTTT. Translated, it gives CASRRGVTGNTIYF.

This clone was seen more than once but under ten times. The junction and the germline gene differ at one end; a read error may be behind it. CDR3 DNA: TGTGCCAGCCTAGGCGGGGGACTAGCTTTCTTC. Translation: CASLGGGLAFF. V and J are TRBV28 and TRBJ2-7, with 9 nucleotides matching TRBD2. CDR1 and CDR2 (germline): MDHEN, SYDVKM. The CDR3 loop spans 11 amino acids.

The chain has TRBV7-9 and TRBJ1-1, with D hard to call. The V and J ends lost 1 base and 6 bases respectively, with 9 bases between them. The CDR3 consists of 13 residues. In germline, CDR1 is SEHNR, CDR2 FQNEAQ (reference sequence). CDR3 in DNA: TGTGCCAGCAGCTTAGACCCACGAGCTGAAGCTTTCTTT. Translated, it gives CASSLDPRAEAFF.

This clone was observed a single time. This sequence joins TRBV6-5 and TRBJ2-7, with D perhaps TRBD2 (6 bases). This CDR3 spans 12 amino acids. Looked up from germline, CDR1 is MNHEY and CDR2 is SVGAGI. Trimming removed 8 bases at V and 7 bases at J, with 15 bases between. Here the CDR3 DNA reads TGTGCCAGCGGAGGCTCGGAGGGGGAGCAGTACTTC. This sequence encodes CASGGSEGEQYF.

The chain links TRBV9 to TRBJ1-1; possibly TRBD1 for D (6 bases). Germline loops: CDR1 SGDLS, CDR2 YYNGEE. The CDR3 extends over 18 amino acids. V was cut by 0 bases and J by 4 bases, with 22 bases left in between. CDR3 loop: CASSVGEWAGEALTEAFF. In DNA, the CDR3 is TGTGCCAGCAGCGTAGGCGAGTGGGCAGGGGAAGCGCTCACTGAAGCTTTCTTT.

In regard to this clone: The same CDR3 is also encoded by other DNA sequences in this sample. This rearrangement joins TRBV29-1 to TRBJ2-7; 9 bases agree with TRBD2. The CDR3 spans 13 residues. V lost 6 bases and J lost 5; bases outside the gene matches: 8. Germline V CDR1 and CDR2: SQVTM, ANQGSEA. The CDR3, as DNA: TGCAGCGTCGCGCGACTAGCGGTGGACGAGCAGTACTTC. It translates to CSVARLAVDEQYF.

V usage is TRBV28 and J usage is TRBJ1-2; 7 bases are shared with TRBD1. Germline loops: CDR1 MDHEN, CDR2 SYDVKM. Losses at the gene ends were 1 base for V and 7 bases for J; bases not matched to a gene: 3. The CDR3 is 13 residues long. The CDR3 nucleotides are TGTGCCAGCAGTTTATACAGGGGAGGTGGCTACACCTTC. It is translated as CASSLYRGGGYTF.

This clone came up a few times. The rearrangement uses TRBV9 and TRBJ2-1; tentative D call: TRBD2 (6 bases). The CDR3 is made up of 16 amino acids. Trimming stripped 0 bases from V and 8 bases from J, with 18 bases between. Germline CDR1 is SGDLS and CDR2 is YYNGEE. Here the CDR3 reads CASSVDRRRVIHEQFF. The CDR3 coding sequence is TGTGCCAGCAGCGTAGATCGCCGGAGGGTTATTCATGAGCAGTTCTTC.

This clone was counted only a few times. The CDR3 nucleotides read TGTGCCAGCAGCTTGGTGGTATCTCCAGATCGGCAGTTCTTC. It encodes CASSLVVSPDRQFF. This sequence joins TRBV5-5 and TRBJ2-1; D gene unclear. V lost 0 bases to trimming and J lost 12 bases, with 16 bases between them. There are 14 residues in the CDR3. Germline V CDR1 and CDR2: SGHKS, YYEKEE (reference sequence). Full variable domain (missing parts from reference TRBV5-5 and TRBJ2-1): DAGVTQSPTHLIKTRGQQVTLRCSPISGHKSVSWYQQVLGQGPQFIFQYYEKEERGRGNFPDRFSARQFPNYSSELNVNALLLGDSALYLCASSLVVSPDRQFFGPGTRLTVL.

This clone was seen only a few times. The chain uses TRBV7-2 and TRBJ2-2, with 7 bases aligning to TRBD2. With V trimmed by 5 bases and J by 6 bases, 3 bases remained unmatched. The CDR3 extends over 13 amino acids. CDR1 is SGHTA, CDR2 FQGNSA, per germline. This CDR3 reads CASSDGLAGELFF. CDR3 DNA: TGTGCCAGCAGCGATGGACTAGCCGGGGAGCTGTTTTTT.

The rearrangement links TRBV5-4 to TRBJ2-2; 10 nucleotides match TRBD1. Germline V gene lookup returns CDR1 SGHNT and CDR2 YYREEE (reference sequence). Unmatched junction bases numbered 13, after V lost 4 bases and J lost 7 bases. This CDR3 comprises 17 residues. CDR3 amino acids: CASSPTTRQGAGGELFF. For the CDR3, the DNA is TGTGCCAGCAGCCCCACTACGCGACAGGGGGCGGGCGGGGAGCTGTTTTTT.